Below, one T cell receptor beta chain is given with its context. The CDR3 runs to 15 residues. Per the germline V gene, CDR1 is SQVTM and CDR2 is ANQGSEA. The germline V and J ends were trimmed by 1 base and 0 bases, with 12 bases remaining between them. The sample is drawn from a study of blood T cell repertoires in COVID-19. Study-wide background: The origin of the acute and convalescent COVID-19 samples was the United States, Italy and Spain.

Measured with immunoSEQ multiplex PCR; TCRdb has only the in-frame clones, and not every one. This sample has 180,000 or so clones, with roughly 86% found just once. The chain employs TRBV29-1 and TRBJ1-2; D unclear. The receptor comes from a man aged 65 to 85 with acute or convalescent COVID-19. Material for sequencing was peripheral blood. The CDR3 spells CSVEGGESANYGYTF. The CDR3 DNA sequence: TGCAGCGTTGAAGGCGGGGAATCAGCTAACTATGGCTACACCTTC.